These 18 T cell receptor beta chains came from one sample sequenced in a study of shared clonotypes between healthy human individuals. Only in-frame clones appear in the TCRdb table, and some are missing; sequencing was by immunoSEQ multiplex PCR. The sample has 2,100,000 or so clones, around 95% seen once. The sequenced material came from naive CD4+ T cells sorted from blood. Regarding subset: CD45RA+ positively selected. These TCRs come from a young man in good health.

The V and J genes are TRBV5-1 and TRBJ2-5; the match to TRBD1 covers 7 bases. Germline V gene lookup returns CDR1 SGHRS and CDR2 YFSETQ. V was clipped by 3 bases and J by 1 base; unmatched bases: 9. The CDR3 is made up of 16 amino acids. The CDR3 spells CASSSGTADTQETQYF. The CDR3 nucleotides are TGCGCCAGCAGCTCCGGGACAGCCGATACCCAAGAGACCCAGTACTTC.

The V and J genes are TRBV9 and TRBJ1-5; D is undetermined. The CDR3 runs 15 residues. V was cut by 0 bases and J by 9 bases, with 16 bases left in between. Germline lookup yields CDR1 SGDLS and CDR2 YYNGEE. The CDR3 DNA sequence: TGTGCCAGCAGCGTAGCCGAACATGGAGCGTCGCCCCAGCATTTT. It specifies CASSVAEHGASPQHF.

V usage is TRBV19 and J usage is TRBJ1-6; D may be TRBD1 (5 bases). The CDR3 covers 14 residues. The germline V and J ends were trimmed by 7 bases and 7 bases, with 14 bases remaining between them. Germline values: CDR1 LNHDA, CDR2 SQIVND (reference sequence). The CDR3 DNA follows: TGTGCCAGTACTTTTACCAGGGAAAATTCACCCCTCCACTTT. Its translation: CASTFTRENSPLHF.

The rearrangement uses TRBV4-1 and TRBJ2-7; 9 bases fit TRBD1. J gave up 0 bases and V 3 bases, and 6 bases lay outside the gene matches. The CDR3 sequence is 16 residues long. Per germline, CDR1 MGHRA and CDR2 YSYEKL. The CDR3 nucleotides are TGCGCCAGCAGCCACGGGGACAGGGTGAACTCCTACGAGCAGTACTTC. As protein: CASSHGDRVNSYEQYF.

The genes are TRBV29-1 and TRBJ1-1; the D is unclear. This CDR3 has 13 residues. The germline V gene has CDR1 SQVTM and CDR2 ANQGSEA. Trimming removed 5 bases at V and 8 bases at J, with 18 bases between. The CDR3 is CSVSVDRLGEAFF. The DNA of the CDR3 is TGCAGCGTTAGCGTAGATAGGTTGGGGGAAGCTTTCTTT.

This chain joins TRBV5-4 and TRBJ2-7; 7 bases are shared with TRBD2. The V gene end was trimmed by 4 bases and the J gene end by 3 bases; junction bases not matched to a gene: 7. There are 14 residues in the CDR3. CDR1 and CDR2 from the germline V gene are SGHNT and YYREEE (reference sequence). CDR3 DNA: TGTGCCAGCAGCCCTACTGGCGGGGGCTACGAGCAGTACTTC. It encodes CASSPTGGGYEQYF.

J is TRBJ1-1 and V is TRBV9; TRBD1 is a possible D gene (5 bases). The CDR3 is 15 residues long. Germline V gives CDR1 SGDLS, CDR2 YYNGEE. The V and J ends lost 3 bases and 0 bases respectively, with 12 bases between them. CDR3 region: CASSADPDMNTEAFF. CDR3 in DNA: TGTGCCAGCAGCGCAGACCCGGACATGAACACTGAAGCTTTCTTT.

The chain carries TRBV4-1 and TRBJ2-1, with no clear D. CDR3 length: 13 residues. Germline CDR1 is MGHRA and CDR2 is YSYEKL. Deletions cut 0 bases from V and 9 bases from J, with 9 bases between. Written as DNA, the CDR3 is TGCGCCAGCAGCCAAGATTTGATGACTGAGCAGTTCTTC. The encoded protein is CASSQDLMTEQFF.

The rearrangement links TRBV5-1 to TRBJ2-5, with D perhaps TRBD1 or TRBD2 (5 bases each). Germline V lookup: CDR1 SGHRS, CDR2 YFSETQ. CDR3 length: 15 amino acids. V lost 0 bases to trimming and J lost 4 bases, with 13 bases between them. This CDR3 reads CASSLGGVGTETQYF. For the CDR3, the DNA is TGCGCCAGCAGCTTGGGAGGGGTCGGGACAGAGACCCAGTACTTC.

The CDR3 nucleotides read TGTGCCAGCAGGTCAGACCTAAGACAGCTGAGCTCCTATAATTCACCCCTCCACTTT. Translation gives CASRSDLRQLSSYNSPLHF. V usage is TRBV11-2 and J usage is TRBJ1-6, with D possibly matching TRBD1 (5 bases). The CDR3 length is 19 residues. Germline V lookup: CDR1 SGHAT, CDR2 FQNNGV. V dropped 6 bases and J dropped 0 bases, with 21 bases sitting between them. Together with reference TRBV11-2 and TRBJ1-6, the CDR3 gives the full variable domain: EAGVAQSPRYKIIEKRQSVAFWCNPISGHATLYWYQQILGQGPKLLIQFQNNGVVDDSQLPKDRFSAERLKGVDSTLKIQPAKLEDSAVYLCASRSDLRQLSSYNSPLHFGNGTRLTVT.

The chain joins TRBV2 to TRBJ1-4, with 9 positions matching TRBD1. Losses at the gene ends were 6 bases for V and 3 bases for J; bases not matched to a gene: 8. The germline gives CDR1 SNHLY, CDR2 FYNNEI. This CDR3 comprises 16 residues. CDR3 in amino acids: CASSRDRVSPNEKLFF. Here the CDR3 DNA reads TGTGCCAGCAGCCGGGACAGGGTTTCACCTAATGAAAAACTGTTTTTT. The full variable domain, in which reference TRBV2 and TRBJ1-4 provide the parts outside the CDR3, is EPEVTQTPSHQVTQMGQEVILRCVPISNHLYFYWYRQILGQKVEFLVSFYNNEISEKSEIFDDQFSVERPDGSNFTLKIRSTKLEDSAMYFCASSRDRVSPNEKLFFGSGTQLSVL.

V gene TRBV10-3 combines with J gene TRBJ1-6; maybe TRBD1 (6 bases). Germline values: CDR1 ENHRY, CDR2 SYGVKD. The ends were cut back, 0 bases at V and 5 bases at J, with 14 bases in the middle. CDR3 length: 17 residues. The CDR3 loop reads CAISESQGGGNNSPLHF. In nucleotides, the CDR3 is TGTGCCATCAGTGAGTCACAAGGGGGTGGGAATAATTCACCCCTCCACTTT.

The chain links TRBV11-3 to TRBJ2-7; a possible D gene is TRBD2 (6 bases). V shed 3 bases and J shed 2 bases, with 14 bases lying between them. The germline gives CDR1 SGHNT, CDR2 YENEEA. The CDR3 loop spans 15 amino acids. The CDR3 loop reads CASSFGGTNTYEQYF. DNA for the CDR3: TGTGCCAGCAGCTTCGGGGGTACTAACACCTACGAGCAGTACTTC.

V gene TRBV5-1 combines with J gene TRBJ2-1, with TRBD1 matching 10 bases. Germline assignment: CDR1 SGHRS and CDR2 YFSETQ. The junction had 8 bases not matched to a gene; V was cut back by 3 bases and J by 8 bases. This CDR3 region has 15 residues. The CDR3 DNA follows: TGCGCCAGCAGCTACCGGGACAGGGGCGGCGATGAGCAGTTCTTC. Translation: CASSYRDRGGDEQFF.

The CDR3 protein is CASRLPRGVRGYTF. The CDR3 DNA follows: TGTGCCAGCAGACTACCTCGGGGGGTTCGTGGCTACACCTTC. V and J are TRBV6-5 and TRBJ1-2; tentative D call: TRBD1 (5 bases). From germline, CDR1 is MNHEY and CDR2 SVGAGI. CDR3 length: 14 amino acids. V was trimmed by 6 bases and J by 7 bases, leaving 18 bases between them.

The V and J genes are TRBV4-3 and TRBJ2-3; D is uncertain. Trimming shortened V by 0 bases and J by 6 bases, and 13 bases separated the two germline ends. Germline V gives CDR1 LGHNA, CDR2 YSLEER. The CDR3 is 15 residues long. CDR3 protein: CASSQDRPAWDTQYF. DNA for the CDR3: TGCGCCAGCAGCCAAGATAGGCCCGCGTGGGATACGCAGTATTTT.

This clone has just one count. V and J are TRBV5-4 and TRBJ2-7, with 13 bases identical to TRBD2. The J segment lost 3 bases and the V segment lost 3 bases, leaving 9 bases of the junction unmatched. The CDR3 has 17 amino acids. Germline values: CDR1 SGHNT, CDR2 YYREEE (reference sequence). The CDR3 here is CASSSRRTSGGVYEQYF. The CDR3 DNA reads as TGTGCCAGCAGCTCCCGTCGGACTAGCGGGGGTGTCTACGAGCAGTACTTC.

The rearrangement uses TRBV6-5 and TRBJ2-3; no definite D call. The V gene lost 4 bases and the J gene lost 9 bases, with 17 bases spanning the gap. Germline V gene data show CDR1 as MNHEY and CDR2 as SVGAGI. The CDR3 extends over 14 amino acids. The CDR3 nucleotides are TGTGCCAGCAGTTCCGCCCCGAGCGTAATGACGCAGTATTTT. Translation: CASSSAPSVMTQYF.